This T cell receptor (beta chain) was profiled in a study of T-cell reconstitution after alpha-beta-depleted transplantation in children. General study results and limits: A year had passed since transplant, and T-cell counts and diversity by then came mostly from newly produced T cells. Several hundred expanded graft clones reportedly gave rise to the alpha-beta T cells present about two months after transplant. The high TCRbeta diversity at day 60 in some patients came from surviving recipient T cells and thymic progenitors.

CDR3 length: 12 amino acids. Germline V CDR1 and CDR2: SQVTM, ANQGSEA. It was with unique molecular identifiers that the TCRbeta library was prepared. TCRdb itself ran the PCR reads through MiXCR, one entry per CDR3 protein. The sample includes 440,000 or so distinct CDR3 sequences, roughly 44% of them seen just once. Worth noting for this clonotype: Antigen: not known. Sequence at one end of the junction differs from germline and may be a read error.

The sample here was PBMCs, taken before TCRalphabeta/CD19-depleted stem cell transplant. This clonotype was sampled from a girl aged 2 to 10 with aplastic anemia, due to receive a stem cell transplant. V is TRBV29-1 and J is TRBJ1-2; 9 bases align to TRBD1. CDR3 amino acids: CSVGTGPYGDTF. The CDR3 nucleotides are TGCAGCGTCGGGACAGGGCCCTATGGCGACACCTTC.